Listed below are T cell receptor beta chains from one sample, sequenced in a study of blood T cell repertoires in COVID-19. Only in-frame clones appear in the TCRdb table, and some are missing; sequencing was by immunoSEQ multiplex PCR. The sample lists around 200,000 clones; approximately 85% were seen once. The sequencing sample was made of PBMCs or T cells enriched from blood (not recorded which). The source of these receptors is a middle-aged man who had recovered from COVID-19. CDR3s include the opening cysteine and the closing phenylalanine or tryptophan. Fields, in order: V gene, J gene, clone size, D gene, CDR3 DNA, CDR3 protein. The D gene is left open where the match is weak. A clone size is listed for some rows: how often the clone was seen (once, few, many), or a class if it is expanded.

TRBV7-2,TRBJ2-7,-,TRBD1,TGTGCCAGCAGCTTTCCCCCGGGACAGCTTTCCTACGAGCAGTACTTC,CASSFPPGQLSYEQYF
TRBV5-4,TRBJ1-2,-,TRBD1,TGTGCCAGCAGCCTCCGACAGGGCCCTAACTATGGCTACACCTTC,CASSLRQGPNYGYTF
TRBV5-4,TRBJ1-2,-,TRBD1,TGTGCCAGCAGCAGCCCGGGACAGGGGGAGGATGGCTACACCTTC,CASSSPGQGEDGYTF
TRBV11-3,TRBJ2-5,-,-,TGTGCCAGCAGCGTAACTAGCACAGAGACCCAGTACTTC,CASSVTSTETQYF
TRBV18,TRBJ1-5,-,-,TGTGCCAGCTCACCACAGGGGTATAGCAATCAGCCCCAGCATTTT,CASSPQGYSNQPQHF
TRBV10-3,TRBJ1-6,-,-,TGTGCCATCAGTGAGGGGACTAATAATTCACCCCTCCACTTT,CAISEGTNNSPLHF
TRBV5-1,TRBJ1-6,-,TRBD1,TGCGCCAGCAGCCGGGACAGGGCCCCGAGTGGAGCCCTCCACTTT,CASSRDRAPSGALHF
TRBV6-1,TRBJ1-1,once,-,TGTGCCAGCAGGGAAGGTAGCGCTGAAGCTTTCTTT,CASREGSAEAFF
TRBV6-1,TRBJ1-1,-,-,TGTGCCAGCAGTGAGTCCAGGGGAACTGAAGCTTTCTTT,CASSESRGTEAFF
TRBV15,TRBJ1-1,-,-,TGTGCCACCAGCAGAGATGACTGGGGGGGAAACACTGAAGCTTTCTTT,CATSRDDWGGNTEAFF
TRBV19,TRBJ1-2,-,TRBD1,TGTGCCAGTTTACCGGGACAGGGCTCGCGGGGGTATGGCTACACCTTC,CASLPGQGSRGYGYTF
TRBV27,TRBJ2-3,-,-,TGTGCCAGCAGTAGACTAGTTAAAGATACGCAGTATTTT,CASSRLVKDTQYF
TRBV7-9,TRBJ2-7,-,TRBD1,TGTGCCAGCAGCACCATCCGGGACAGTCGGTTAAACTACGAGCAGTACTTC,CASSTIRDSRLNYEQYF
TRBV6-5,TRBJ1-6,-,TRBD1,TGTGCCAGCAGTCCAGGACAGGGTTGGAATTCACCCCTCCACTTT,CASSPGQGWNSPLHF
TRBV24-1,TRBJ2-1,-,TRBD2,TGTGCCACCAGTGATCCTAGCGGAAATTACAATGAGCAGTTCTTC,CATSDPSGNYNEQFF
TRBV25-1,TRBJ1-5,-,TRBD1,TGTGCCAGCACGGACAGGGATAGCAATCAGCCCCAGCATTTT,CASTDRDSNQPQHF
TRBV28,TRBJ2-5,once,TRBD1,TGTGCCAGCCATGGCCCAAAACAGGGGGCTGGAGAGACCCAGTACTTC,CASHGPKQGAGETQYF
TRBV6-1,TRBJ2-7,-,TRBD1,TGTGCCAGCAGTGAAAGTAGGAGGACAGGCACCTACGAGCAGTACTTC,CASSESRRTGTYEQYF
TRBV5-1,TRBJ2-6,-,-,TGCGCCAGCAGCTGGGACAACAAAACTGGGGCCAACGTCCTGACTTTC,CASSWDNKTGANVLTF
TRBV3-1/TRBV3-2,TRBJ2-1,-,TRBD2,TGTGCCAGCAGCCAAGAAGGTAGCGGGGGGGCTGTCTACAATGAGCAGTTCTTC,CASSQEGSGGAVYNEQFF
TRBV5-1,TRBJ2-3,-,-,TGCGCCAGCAGCCCAGCCCAGGGGAGTATGACAGATACGCAGTATTTT,CASSPAQGSMTDTQYF
TRBV27,TRBJ1-6,-,-,TGTGCCAGCAGTTTAAACGGGGGTCGTAATTCACCCCTCCACTTT,CASSLNGGRNSPLHF
TRBV11-2,TRBJ1-2,few,TRBD1,TGTGCCAGCAGCTTAGATCGACAGGGCGGGACCTTC,CASSLDRQGGTF
TRBV13,TRBJ1-5,-,-,TGTGCCAGCAGCTCAGCAGGGGCTCATCAGCCCCAGCATTTT,CASSSAGAHQPQHF
TRBV27,TRBJ2-7,few,TRBD2,TGTGCCAGCAGCCTAGGACTAGCTTACGAGCAGTACTTC,CASSLGLAYEQYF
TRBV5-6,TRBJ1-2,-,TRBD1,TGTGCCAGCACAGCTTTATTAATGCTGGACAGGAGGCCTGGCTACACCTTC,CASTALLMLDRRPGYTF
TRBV10-3,TRBJ1-2,-,-,TGTGCCATCAGTGACCCCGAAGAGCGTGGCTACACCTTC,CAISDPEERGYTF
TRBV28,TRBJ1-5,-,-,TGTGCCAGCAGTTTAATAGGCGGGGGAGGACAGCCCCAGCATTTT,CASSLIGGGGQPQHF
TRBV6-5,TRBJ1-2,-,TRBD1,TGTGCCAGCAGTACAGATAATACAGGGGCCTATGGCTACACCTTC,CASSTDNTGAYGYTF
TRBV5-1,TRBJ1-2,-,-,TGCGCCAGCAGCTTGCAGGAGGCCGGCTATGGCTACACCTTC,CASSLQEAGYGYTF
TRBV2,TRBJ1-5,-,TRBD1,TGTGCCACCGGGACAGGGGCGCTTAATCAGCCCCAGCATTTT,CATGTGALNQPQHF
TRBV7-8,TRBJ2-1,-,TRBD1,TGTGCCAGCAGCTTAGTGGGACAGGCGACCGGATTCTTC,CASSLVGQATGFF
TRBV9,TRBJ1-3,once,-,TGTGCCAGCAGCCCCCTCTCTGGAAACACCATATATTTT,CASSPLSGNTIYF
TRBV19,TRBJ2-1,-,TRBD1,TGTGCCAGTAGTAGGGACAGGGGGGTTAGTATAAACAATGAGCAGTTCTTC,CASSRDRGVSINNEQFF
TRBV19,TRBJ1-1,-,-,TGTGCCAGTAGTATAGCCATCCGGGTTGGTGAAGCTTTCTTT,CASSIAIRVGEAFF
TRBV14,TRBJ2-1,-,TRBD1,TGTGCCAGCAGCCATAATTTTGGACAGGGTGGAAATGAGCAGTTCTTC,CASSHNFGQGGNEQFF
TRBV9,TRBJ1-6,-,TRBD1,TGTGCCAGCAGCGTAGGCCGGGACAGGAGTTTTTCACCCCTCCACTTT,CASSVGRDRSFSPLHF
TRBV19,TRBJ1-2,-,-,TGTGCCAGTAGTAATCCAGGGCAAGGCTACACCTTC,CASSNPGQGYTF
TRBV19,TRBJ1-5,-,TRBD1,TGTGCCAGTAGGGACAGGGGGCTTCAGCCCCAGCATTTT,CASRDRGLQPQHF
TRBV27,TRBJ2-1,-,TRBD1,TGTGCCAGCAGTTTTGGGACAGACATTAATGAGCAGTTCTTC,CASSFGTDINEQFF
TRBV7-3,TRBJ2-1,-,TRBD2,TGTGCCAGCAGTTTGGCTAGCGGGAGAAATGAGCAGTTCTTC,CASSLASGRNEQFF
TRBV30,TRBJ1-2,few,-,TGTGCCTGGAGTCAGGAAGAATATGGCTACACCTTC,CAWSQEEYGYTF
TRBV6-1,TRBJ1-2,few,-,TGTGCCAGCAGTGAGGACAGAAACTATGGCTACACCTTC,CASSEDRNYGYTF
TRBV19,TRBJ2-1,-,TRBD1,TGTGCCAGTATCAGCCCGGGACAGGGCTCCAATGAGCAGTTCTTC,CASISPGQGSNEQFF
TRBV13,TRBJ2-7,-,TRBD2,TGTGCCAGCAGCTCCGGGACTAGCGGTTATTACGAGCAGTACTTC,CASSSGTSGYYEQYF
TRBV7-9,TRBJ1-4,-,-,TGTGCCAGCAGCGACCCTCGGGGGAGGGGTGAAAAACTGTTTTTT,CASSDPRGRGEKLFF
TRBV9,TRBJ2-3,once,TRBD2,TGTGCCAGCAGCGTAGGCCCCAGGGAGGGGACAGATACGCAGTATTTT,CASSVGPREGTDTQYF
TRBV6-5,TRBJ2-3,-,TRBD1,TGTGCCAGCAGTTACGGACAGGGCCCAGATACGCAGTATTTT,CASSYGQGPDTQYF
TRBV6-5,TRBJ1-5,-,-,TGTGCCAGCTGGGGAGGGGGGAGTCAGCCCCAGCATTTT,CASWGGGSQPQHF
TRBV5-1,TRBJ1-1,few,TRBD1,TGCGCCAGCAGCTTAACAGGGGAACAAGCTTTCTTT,CASSLTGEQAFF
TRBV27,TRBJ2-7,-,TRBD2,TGTGCCAGCAGCTCCACCCCGGGACTAGCGGTTCATCAGTACTTC,CASSSTPGLAVHQYF
TRBV11-3,TRBJ2-2,-,-,TGTGCCAGCAGCGACGGGAGCTTCACCGGGGAGCTGTTTTTT,CASSDGSFTGELFF
TRBV10-3,TRBJ1-4,-,-,TGTGCCATCAGTGAGTCCCCGTTACGGGAGGAAAAACTGTTTTTT,CAISESPLREEKLFF
TRBV5-1,TRBJ2-1,-,TRBD1,TGCGCCAGCAGCTGGATCCCGGGACAGGGCTACAATGAGCAGTTCTTC,CASSWIPGQGYNEQFF
TRBV5-1,TRBJ2-2,once,TRBD1,TGCGCCAGCAGCCCCAGGACAGGGGACACCGGGGAGCTGTTTTTT,CASSPRTGDTGELFF